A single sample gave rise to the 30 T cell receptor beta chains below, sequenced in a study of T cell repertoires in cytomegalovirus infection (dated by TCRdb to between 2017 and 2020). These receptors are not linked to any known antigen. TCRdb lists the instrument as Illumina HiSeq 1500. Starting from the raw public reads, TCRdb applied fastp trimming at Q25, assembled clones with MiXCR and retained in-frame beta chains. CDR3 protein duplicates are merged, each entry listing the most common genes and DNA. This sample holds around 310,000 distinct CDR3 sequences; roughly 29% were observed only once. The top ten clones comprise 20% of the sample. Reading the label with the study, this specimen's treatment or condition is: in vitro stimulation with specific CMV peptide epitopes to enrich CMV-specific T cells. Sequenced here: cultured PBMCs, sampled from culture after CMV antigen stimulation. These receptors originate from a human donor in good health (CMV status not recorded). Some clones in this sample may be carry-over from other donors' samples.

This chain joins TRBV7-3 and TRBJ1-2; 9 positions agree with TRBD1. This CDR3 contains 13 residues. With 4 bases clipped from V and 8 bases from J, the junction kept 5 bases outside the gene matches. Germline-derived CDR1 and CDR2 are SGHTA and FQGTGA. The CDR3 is CASSSRQGGGYTF. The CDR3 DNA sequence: TGTGCCAGCAGCTCCCGACAGGGGGGCGGCTACACCTTC.

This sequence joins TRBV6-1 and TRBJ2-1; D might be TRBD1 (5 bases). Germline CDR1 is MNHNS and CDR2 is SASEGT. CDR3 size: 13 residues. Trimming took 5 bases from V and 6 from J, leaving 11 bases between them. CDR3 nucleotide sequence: TGTGCCAGCAGTCCGCAGGGATTCAATGAGCAGTTCTTC. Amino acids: CASSPQGFNEQFF.

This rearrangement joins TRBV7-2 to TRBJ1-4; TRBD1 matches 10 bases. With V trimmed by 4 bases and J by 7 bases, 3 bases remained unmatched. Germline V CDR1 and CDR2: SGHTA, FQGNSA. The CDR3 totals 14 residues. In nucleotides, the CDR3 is TGTGCCAGCAGCTCGTGGACAGGGGGTGAAAAACTGTTTTTT. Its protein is CASSSWTGGEKLFF.

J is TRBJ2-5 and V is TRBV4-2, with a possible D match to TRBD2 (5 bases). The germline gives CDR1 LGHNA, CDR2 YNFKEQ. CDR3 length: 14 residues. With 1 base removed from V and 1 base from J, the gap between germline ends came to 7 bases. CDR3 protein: CASSQVDFQETQYF. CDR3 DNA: TGTGCCAGCAGCCAAGTGGACTTCCAAGAGACCCAGTACTTC.

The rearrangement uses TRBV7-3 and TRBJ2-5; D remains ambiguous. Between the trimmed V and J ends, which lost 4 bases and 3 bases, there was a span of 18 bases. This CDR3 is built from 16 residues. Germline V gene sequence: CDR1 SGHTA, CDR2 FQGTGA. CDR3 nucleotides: TGTGCCAGCAGCTCAGACGGATACCTCAGTAAAGAGACCCAGTACTTC. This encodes CASSSDGYLSKETQYF.

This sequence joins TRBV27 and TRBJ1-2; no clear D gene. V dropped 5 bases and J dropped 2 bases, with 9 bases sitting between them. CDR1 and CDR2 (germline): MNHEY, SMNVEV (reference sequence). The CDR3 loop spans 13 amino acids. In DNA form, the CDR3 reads TGTGCCAGCAGTCCCAATGCAAACTATGGCTACACCTTC. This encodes CASSPNANYGYTF.

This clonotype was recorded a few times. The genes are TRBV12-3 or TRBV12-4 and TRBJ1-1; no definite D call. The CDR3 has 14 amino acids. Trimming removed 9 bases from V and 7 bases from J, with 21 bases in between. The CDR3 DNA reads TGTGCCAGTGGAGCGGGAGGGCTTTTGGGTGAAGCTTTCTTT. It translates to CASGAGGLLGEAFF.

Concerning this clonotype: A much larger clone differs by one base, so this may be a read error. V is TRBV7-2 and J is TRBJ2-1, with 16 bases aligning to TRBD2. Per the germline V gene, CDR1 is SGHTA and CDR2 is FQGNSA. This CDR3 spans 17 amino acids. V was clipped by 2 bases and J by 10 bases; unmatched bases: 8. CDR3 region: CTSSLSGLAGGPREQFF. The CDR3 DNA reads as TGTACCAGCAGCTTATCGGGACTAGCGGGAGGGCCTAGGGAGCAGTTCTTC.

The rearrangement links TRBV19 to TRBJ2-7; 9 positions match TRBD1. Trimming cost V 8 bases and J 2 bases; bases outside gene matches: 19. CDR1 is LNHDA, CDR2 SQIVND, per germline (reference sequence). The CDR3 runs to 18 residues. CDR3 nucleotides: TGTGCCAGTTCCACGACCCACCGACAGGGGGTCCGGCCCTACGAGCAGTACTTC. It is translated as CASSTTHRQGVRPYEQYF.

CDR3 sequence reads: CASDGQIYGYTF. CDR3 DNA sequence: TGTGCCAGCGACGGACAGATCTATGGCTACACCTTC. V gene TRBV6-1 combines with J gene TRBJ1-2; possibly TRBD1 for D (6 bases). Between the trimmed V and J ends, which lost 8 bases and 4 bases, there was a span of 11 bases. The CDR3 has 12 amino acids. The germline gives CDR1 MNHNS, CDR2 SASEGT.

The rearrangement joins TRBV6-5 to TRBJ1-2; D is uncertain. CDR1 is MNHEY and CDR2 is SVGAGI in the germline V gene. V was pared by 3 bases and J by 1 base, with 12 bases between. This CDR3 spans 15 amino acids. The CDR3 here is CASSYSYRDNYGYTF. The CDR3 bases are TGTGCCAGCAGTTATTCCTACAGAGATAACTATGGCTACACCTTC.

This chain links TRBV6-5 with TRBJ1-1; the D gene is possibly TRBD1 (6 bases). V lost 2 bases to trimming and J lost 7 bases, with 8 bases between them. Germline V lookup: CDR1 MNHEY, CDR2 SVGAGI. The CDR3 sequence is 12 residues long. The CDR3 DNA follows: TGTGCCAGCAGTTACCCAGGGGATGAAGCTTTCTTT. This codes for CASSYPGDEAFF.

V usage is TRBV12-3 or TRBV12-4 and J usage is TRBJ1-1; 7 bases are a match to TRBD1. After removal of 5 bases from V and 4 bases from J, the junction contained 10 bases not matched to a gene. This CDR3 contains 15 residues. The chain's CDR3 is CASSSRGSGGTEAFF. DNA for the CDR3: TGTGCCAGCAGTAGTAGAGGTTCAGGGGGCACTGAAGCTTTCTTT.

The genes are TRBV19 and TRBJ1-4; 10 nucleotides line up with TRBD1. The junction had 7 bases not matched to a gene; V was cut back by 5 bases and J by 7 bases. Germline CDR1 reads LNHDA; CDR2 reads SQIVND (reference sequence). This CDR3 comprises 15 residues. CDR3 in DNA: TGTGCCAGTAGTTCCCTGGACAGGGGGGGTGAAAAACTGTTTTTT. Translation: CASSSLDRGGEKLFF.

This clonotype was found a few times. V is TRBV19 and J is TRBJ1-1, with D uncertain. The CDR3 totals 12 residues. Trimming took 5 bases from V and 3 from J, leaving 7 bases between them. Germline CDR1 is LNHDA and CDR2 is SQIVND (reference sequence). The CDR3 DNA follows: TGTGCCAGTAGTTACACGGACACTGAAGCTTTCTTT. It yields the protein CASSYTDTEAFF. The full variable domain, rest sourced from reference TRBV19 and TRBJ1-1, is DGGITQSPKYLFRKEGQNVTLSCEQNLNHDAMYWYRQDPGQGLRLIYYSQIVNDFQKGDIAEGYSVSREKKESFPLTVTSAQKNPTAFYLCASSYTDTEAFFGQGTRLTVV.

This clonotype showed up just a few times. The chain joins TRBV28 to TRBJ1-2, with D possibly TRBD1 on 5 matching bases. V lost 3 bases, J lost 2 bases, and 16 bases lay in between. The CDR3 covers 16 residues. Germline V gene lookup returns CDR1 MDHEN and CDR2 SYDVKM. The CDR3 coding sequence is TGTGCCAGCAGTTTGGGGGTTGGCAGCGTCAACTATGGCTACACCTTC. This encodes CASSLGVGSVNYGYTF.

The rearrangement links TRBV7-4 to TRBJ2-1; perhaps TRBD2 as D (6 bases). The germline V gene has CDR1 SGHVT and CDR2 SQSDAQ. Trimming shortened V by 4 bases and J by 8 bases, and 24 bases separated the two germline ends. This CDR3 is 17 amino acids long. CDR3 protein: CASSSVGGESPFDEQFF. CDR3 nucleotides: TGTGCCAGCAGCTCCGTCGGAGGGGAGAGTCCCTTTGATGAGCAGTTCTTC.

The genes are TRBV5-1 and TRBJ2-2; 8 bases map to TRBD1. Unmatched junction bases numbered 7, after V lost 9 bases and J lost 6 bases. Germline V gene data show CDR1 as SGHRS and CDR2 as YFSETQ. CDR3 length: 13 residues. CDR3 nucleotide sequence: TGCGCCACCAGACAGGGGAGGCCCGGGGAGCTGTTTTTT. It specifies CATRQGRPGELFF.

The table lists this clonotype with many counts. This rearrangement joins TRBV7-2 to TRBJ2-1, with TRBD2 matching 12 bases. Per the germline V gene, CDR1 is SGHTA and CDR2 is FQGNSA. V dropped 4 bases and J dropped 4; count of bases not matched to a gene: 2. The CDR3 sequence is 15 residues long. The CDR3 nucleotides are TGTGCCAGCAGCTCGACTAGCGGGGGTTACAATGAGCAGTTCTTC. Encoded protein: CASSSTSGGYNEQFF. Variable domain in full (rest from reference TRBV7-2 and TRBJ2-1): GAGVSQSPSNKVTEKGKDVELRCDPISGHTALYWYRQSLGQGLEFLIYFQGNSAPDKSGLPSDRFSAERTGGSVSTLTIQRTQQEDSAVYLCASSSTSGGYNEQFFGPGTRLTVL.

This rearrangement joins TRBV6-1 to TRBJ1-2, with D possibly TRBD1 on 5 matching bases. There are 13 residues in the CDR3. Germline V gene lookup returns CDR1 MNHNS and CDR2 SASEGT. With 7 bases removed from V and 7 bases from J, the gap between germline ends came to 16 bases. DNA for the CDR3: TGTGCCAGCAAAGAAACAGGATTCAGTGGCTACACCTTC. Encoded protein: CASKETGFSGYTF.

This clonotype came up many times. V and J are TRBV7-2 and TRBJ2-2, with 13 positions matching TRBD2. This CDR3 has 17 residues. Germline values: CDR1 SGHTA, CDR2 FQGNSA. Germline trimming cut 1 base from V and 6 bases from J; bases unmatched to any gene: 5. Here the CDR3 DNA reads TGTGCCAGCAGCTTAGTTCCCACTAGCGGGAGGGCCGGGGAGCTGTTTTTT. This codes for CASSLVPTSGRAGELFF. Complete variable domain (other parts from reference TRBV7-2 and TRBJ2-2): GAGVSQSPSNKVTEKGKDVELRCDPISGHTALYWYRQSLGQGLEFLIYFQGNSAPDKSGLPSDRFSAERTGGSVSTLTIQRTQQEDSAVYLCASSLVPTSGRAGELFFGEGSRLTVL.

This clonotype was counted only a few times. The CDR3 DNA is TGTGCCAGCAGCAATCGACAGGGGAGGGAGACCCAGTACTTC. It encodes CASSNRQGRETQYF. The chain joins TRBV7-8 to TRBJ2-5, with 8 bases lining up with TRBD1. Per the germline V gene, CDR1 is SGHVS and CDR2 is FQNEAQ. This CDR3 is built from 14 residues. V trimming: 5 bases; J trimming: 5 bases; junction bases outside the gene matches: 7.

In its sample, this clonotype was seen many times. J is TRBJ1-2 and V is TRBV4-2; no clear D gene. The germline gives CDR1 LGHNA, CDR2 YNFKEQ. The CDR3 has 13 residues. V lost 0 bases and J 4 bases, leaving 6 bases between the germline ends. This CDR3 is CASSQETTYGYTF. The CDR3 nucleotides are TGTGCCAGCAGCCAAGAAACGACCTATGGCTACACCTTC.

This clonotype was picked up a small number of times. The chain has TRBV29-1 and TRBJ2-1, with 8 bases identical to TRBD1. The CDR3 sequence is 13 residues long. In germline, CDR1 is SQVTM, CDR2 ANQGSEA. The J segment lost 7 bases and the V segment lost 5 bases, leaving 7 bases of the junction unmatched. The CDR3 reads CSVRQGKWNEQFF. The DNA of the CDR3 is TGCAGCGTTCGACAGGGGAAGTGGAATGAGCAGTTCTTC.

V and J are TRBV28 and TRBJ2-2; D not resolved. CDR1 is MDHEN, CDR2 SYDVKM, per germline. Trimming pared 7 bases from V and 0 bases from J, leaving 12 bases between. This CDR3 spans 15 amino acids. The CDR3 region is CASIPELPNTGELFF. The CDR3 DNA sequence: TGTGCCAGCATCCCGGAACTACCGAACACCGGGGAGCTGTTTTTT.

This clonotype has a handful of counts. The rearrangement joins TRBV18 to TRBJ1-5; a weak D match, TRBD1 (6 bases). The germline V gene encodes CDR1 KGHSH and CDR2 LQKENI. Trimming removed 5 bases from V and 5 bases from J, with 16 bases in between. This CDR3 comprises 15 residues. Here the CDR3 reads CASSVTQGQDQPQHF. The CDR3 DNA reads TGTGCCAGCTCAGTCACTCAGGGACAAGATCAGCCCCAGCATTTT.

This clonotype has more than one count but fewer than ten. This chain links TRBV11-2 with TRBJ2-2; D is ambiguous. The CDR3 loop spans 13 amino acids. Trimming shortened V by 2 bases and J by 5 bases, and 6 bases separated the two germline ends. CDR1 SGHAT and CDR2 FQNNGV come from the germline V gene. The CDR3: CASSLMRTGELFF. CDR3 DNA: TGTGCCAGCAGCTTAATGAGGACCGGGGAGCTGTTTTTT.

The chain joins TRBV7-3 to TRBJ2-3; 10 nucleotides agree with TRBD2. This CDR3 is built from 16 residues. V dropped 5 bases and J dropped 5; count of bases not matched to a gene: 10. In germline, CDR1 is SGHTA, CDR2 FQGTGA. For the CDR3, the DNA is TGTGCCAGCAGCCCACACAGCGGGGGGGCGATAGATACGCAGTATTTT. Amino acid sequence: CASSPHSGGAIDTQYF.

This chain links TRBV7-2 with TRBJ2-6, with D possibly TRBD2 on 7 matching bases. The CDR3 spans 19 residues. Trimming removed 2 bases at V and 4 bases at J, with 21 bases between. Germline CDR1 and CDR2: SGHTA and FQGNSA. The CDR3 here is CASSLYGGAGRYGANVLTF. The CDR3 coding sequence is TGTGCCAGCAGCTTATATGGGGGGGCAGGGCGTTACGGGGCCAACGTCCTGACTTTC.

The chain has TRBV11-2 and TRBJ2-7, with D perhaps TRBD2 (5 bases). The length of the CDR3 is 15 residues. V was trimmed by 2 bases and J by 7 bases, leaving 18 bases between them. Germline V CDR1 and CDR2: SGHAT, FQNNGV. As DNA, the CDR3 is TGTGCCAGCAGCTTAAGCGGCACGAACTTGGGGGAGCAGTACTTC. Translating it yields CASSLSGTNLGEQYF.